What follows describes a single T cell receptor beta chain. Its antigen remains unidentified. Nothing much larger sits one base from this clone, and base qualities are not available. These data belong to a study of blood T cells in healthy people across ages (dated by TCRdb to between 2014 and 2017). For the wider study: Template switching captured roughly one uniquely barcoded TCR beta cDNA molecule per two T cells in model experiments. To avoid experimental bias, donors of different ages were randomly spread across the sequencing lanes. Two additional independent replicas of 1 million unique cDNA reads from the same blood draw were analyzed for two donors (one aged 18 to 30 and one aged 80 or older). Age-related changes in TCR beta repertoire diversity were measured in the study by deep sequencing normalized with unique cDNA molecular identifiers. Donors were grouped into four age groups: young (average approximately 15 years), middle-aged (roughly 40), aged (62) and long-lived (around 80). Results and caveats for the whole study, not just this receptor: Donor CMV infection status was unknown, potentially confounding age-related changes in expanded clonotypes. Bulk unsorted PBMC profiling prevented conclusive comparison of naive and antigen-experienced compartments. The long-lived group showed more naive CD4+ T cells, fewer expanded clones and increased TCR diversity than the aged group, suggesting age selection. Observed TCR beta diversity correlated strongly with the percentage of naive T cells measured by flow cytometry. Observed TCR beta diversity per million T cells fell roughly linearly with age, and a significant reduction was already apparent by age around 36. Total diversity estimates from one million sequenced T cells were considered lower bounds and underestimates.

Donors were 39 systemically healthy Caucasian individuals from Russia aged about 6 to 100 years. Each donor gave approximately 10 milliliters of peripheral blood, collected into EDTA-treated Vacutainer tubes. Ficoll-Paque density-gradient centrifugation was used to isolate PBMCs, with at least 7 million obtained per sample. Total RNA, at least 5.5 micrograms per sample, was extracted from PBMCs with Trizol reagent. The percentages of naive CD45RAhigh/CD27high T cells were determined by flow cytometry on a PBMC aliquot from every donor. V is pruned by 4 bases and J by 7 bases, leaving 11 bases of the junction without a gene match. Via the germline V gene, CDR1 is SGDLS and CDR2 YYNGEE. Reading from cysteine to phenylalanine, the CDR3 counts 15 amino acids. Just the 45-base CDR3 DNA is kept, in frame starting at base 1. The library came from 5' RACE. Data came from an Illumina HiSeq 2500. A second PCR of roughly 6 to 12 cycles was performed with a sample-barcoded 5' primer and a J-beta primer mix. A unique molecular identifier was introduced onto each TCR beta cDNA molecule by a template-switch 5' adaptor carrying 12 random nucleotides. At least 2.5 million CDR3-containing paired-end reads were obtained from each sample. All of the RNA was converted into first-strand cDNA using the Mint cDNA synthesis kit, with a TRBC-specific oligonucleotide serving as the primer. Following uracil-DNA glycosylase treatment, all cDNA underwent a first 18-cycle PCR with the universal primers M1SS and BC2_uni_R. The original pipeline was this. For normalization, 1 million high-quality reads were randomly selected from each sample, with every read carrying a distinct molecular identifier. Reads with shared molecular identifiers were discarded instead of being binned into consensus sequences. MiTCR, set to a Q25 quality threshold and the strictest error-elimination algorithm, was used for CDR3 identification, clonotype clustering and error correction. Lower-bound total TCR beta diversity was estimated with a nonparametric unseen species model using Euler transformation. TCRdb reprocessed the public reads (quality trimming at Q25 with fastp, clone calling with MiXCR) and kept in-frame beta chains. Each entry is one CDR3 protein sequence, shown with its most common DNA and genes. The V and J calls follow TCRdb's processing rather than the paper's. The sample records roughly 1.4 million distinct CDR3 sequences, around 59% of which are singletons. Of the sample, about 6.3% is held by the ten largest clones.

The sequencing sample was made of blood. This receptor was obtained from a man aged 18 to 30 in good health. The rearranged chain carries TRBV9 and TRBJ1-5, and 7 bases in between align with TRBD1. CDR3 region: CASSPTGQSEQPQHF. In nucleotides, the sequence is TGTGCCAGCAGCCCAACGGGACAGTCGGAGCAGCCCCAGCATTTT.